These T cell receptor beta chains were read from a single sample in a study of T cell changes during pregnancy in multiple sclerosis. Assay: immunoSEQ multiplex PCR; the TCRdb copy retains only in-frame clones and omits some. The profile covers some 71,000 clones, with approximately 91% appearing a single time and more than 1.3% taken by the ten largest. Material: peripheral blood, obtained in the third trimester of pregnancy. These receptors were taken from a female donor with multiple sclerosis, enrolled in a pregnancy study. The CDR3 runs from the conserved cysteine through the conserved F or W. The D gene is left open where the match is weak. The size of a clone is reported for some rows only, either as once, few or many, or as a class for expanded clones.

size: .; V: TRBV11-2; J: TRBJ1-5; D: TRBD1; DNA: TGTGCCAGCAGCTTGGACAGGGATCAGCCCCAGCATTTT; CDR3: CASSLDRDQPQHF
size: once; V: TRBV5-1; J: TRBJ1-4; D: .; DNA: TGCGCCAGCAGCTTCGGGCGTGTACGGGGTTTCGCAACTAATGAAAAACTGTTTTTT; CDR3: CASSFGRVRGFATNEKLFF
size: .; V: TRBV4-3; J: TRBJ2-3; D: TRBD1; DNA: TGCGCCAGCAGCCAAGAGGACAGGACAGATACGCAGTATTTT; CDR3: CASSQEDRTDTQYF
size: .; V: TRBV6-6; J: TRBJ1-5; D: TRBD1; DNA: TGTGCCAGCAGTCAACCGGACAGGTACGATAATCAGCCCCAGCATTTT; CDR3: CASSQPDRYDNQPQHF
size: .; V: TRBV18; J: TRBJ1-4; D: .; DNA: TGTGCCAGCTCGACCCGACAGTCAACTAATGAAAAACTGTTTTTT; CDR3: CASSTRQSTNEKLFF
size: once; V: TRBV5-1; J: TRBJ2-7; D: .; DNA: TGCGCCAGCAGCTTGGCCGGGGGGCAGGACTACGAGCAGTACTTC; CDR3: CASSLAGGQDYEQYF
size: .; V: TRBV29-1; J: TRBJ2-7; D: .; DNA: TGCAGCGTTGGGAGCCCAACGGGCGAGCAGTACTTC; CDR3: CSVGSPTGEQYF
size: .; V: TRBV19; J: TRBJ1-5; D: TRBD1; DNA: TGTGCCAGTAGTGCCGGGACAGGGTCAAATCAGCCCCAGCATTTT; CDR3: CASSAGTGSNQPQHF
size: .; V: TRBV5-5; J: TRBJ2-5; D: TRBD1; DNA: TGTGCCAGCAGCTTCCCAGGGGGCGTGGAGACCCAGTACTTC; CDR3: CASSFPGGVETQYF
size: .; V: TRBV4-2; J: TRBJ1-1; D: .; DNA: TGTGCCAGCAGCCAAGATATGAGACAAGTTGCTTTCTTT; CDR3: CASSQDMRQVAFF
size: .; V: TRBV19; J: TRBJ1-6; D: .; DNA: TGTGCCAGTAGTATAGATGGGAGGGTTTCACCCCTCCACTTT; CDR3: CASSIDGRVSPLHF
size: .; V: TRBV7-2; J: TRBJ1-2; D: .; DNA: TGTGCCAGCAGCCCAACTATAGCTAACTATGGCTACACCTTC; CDR3: CASSPTIANYGYTF
size: .; V: TRBV5-1; J: TRBJ1-2; D: TRBD1; DNA: TGCGCCAGCAGCCCCGGGACAGGGCCATACTATGGCTACACCTTC; CDR3: CASSPGTGPYYGYTF
size: .; V: TRBV15; J: TRBJ1-1; D: .; DNA: TGTGCCACCAGCAGAGATCCCAGGTCCACTGAAGCTTTCTTT; CDR3: CATSRDPRSTEAFF
size: .; V: TRBV11-2; J: TRBJ1-1; D: .; DNA: TGTGCCAGCAGCTTAGGAGTCCCGAACACTGAAGCTTTCTTT; CDR3: CASSLGVPNTEAFF
size: .; V: TRBV15; J: TRBJ1-3; D: .; DNA: TGTGCCACCAGCAGAGATGCGGGGGCGCGAGGAAACACCATATATTTT; CDR3: CATSRDAGARGNTIYF
size: .; V: TRBV4-3; J: TRBJ1-3; D: .; DNA: TGCGCCAGCAGCCAAGATTGGGGGGGTGGAAACACCATATATTTT; CDR3: CASSQDWGGGNTIYF
size: .; V: TRBV10-2; J: TRBJ1-6; D: .; DNA: TGCGCCAGCAGTGAATGGAGAGAAATTTATAATTCACCCCTCCACTTT; CDR3: CASSEWREIYNSPLHF
size: .; V: TRBV29-1; J: TRBJ1-2; D: TRBD1; DNA: TGCAGCGTTGCTCAGGGGGCCGGCGGCTACACCTTC; CDR3: CSVAQGAGGYTF
size: .; V: TRBV12-5; J: TRBJ1-1; D: .; DNA: TGTGCTAGTGGGCGGGGAGAAAACACTGAAGCTTTCTTT; CDR3: CASGRGENTEAFF
size: once; V: TRBV9; J: TRBJ2-1; D: .; DNA: TGTGCCAGCAGCGTATCGATGCAGGGGAAGTTCTTC; CDR3: CASSVSMQGKFF
size: few; V: TRBV29-1; J: TRBJ2-7; D: .; DNA: TGCAGCGCCGGTGGAGCGCCTCGGTACGAGCAGTACTTC; CDR3: CSAGGAPRYEQYF
size: .; V: TRBV9; J: TRBJ2-1; D: .; DNA: TGTGCCAGCAGCGTAGAGGGAGTAAATGAGCAGTTCTTC; CDR3: CASSVEGVNEQFF
size: .; V: TRBV11-2; J: TRBJ1-1; D: TRBD1; DNA: TGTGCCAGCAGCATATTCAGGGGGCTGCACACTGAAGCTTTCTTT; CDR3: CASSIFRGLHTEAFF
size: .; V: TRBV7-9; J: TRBJ1-2; D: TRBD1; DNA: TGTGCCAGCAGCCATGAACAGGGGGCAAATGGCTACACCTTC; CDR3: CASSHEQGANGYTF
size: .; V: TRBV2; J: TRBJ2-5; D: .; DNA: TGTGCCAGCAGTGACTTGGGAGGCGAGACCCAGTACTTC; CDR3: CASSDLGGETQYF
size: .; V: TRBV11-2; J: TRBJ2-2; D: TRBD2; DNA: TGTGCCAGCAGCTTATCGAACGGGGGGAGACTCATAAACACCGGGGAGCTGTTTTTT; CDR3: CASSLSNGGRLINTGELFF
size: .; V: TRBV4-3; J: TRBJ2-7; D: .; DNA: TGCGCCAGCAGCCAAGCACGGACTGCCGCCTACGAGCAGTACTTC; CDR3: CASSQARTAAYEQYF
size: .; V: TRBV4-3; J: TRBJ2-7; D: .; DNA: TGCGCCAGCAGCCAAGATTCCCGGAGCTACGAGCAGTACTTC; CDR3: CASSQDSRSYEQYF
size: .; V: TRBV29-1; J: TRBJ2-1; D: .; DNA: TGCAGCGTGACTGTCTACAATGAGCAGTTCTTC; CDR3: CSVTVYNEQFF
size: .; V: TRBV5-1; J: TRBJ2-7; D: .; DNA: TGCGCCAGCAGCTTGGCTTACAGAAGTATCTCCTACGAGCAGTACTTC; CDR3: CASSLAYRSISYEQYF